These 11 T cell receptor beta chains share one sample of origin, sequenced in a study of glioma-infiltrating T cells after dendritic cell vaccination. Some clones are missing from TCRdb's copy, which holds only in-frame ones; the method was immunoSEQ multiplex PCR. Altogether 30,000 to 40,000 clones are present, 82% being singletons, with the ten largest covering 7.8%. The sequencing used blood, collected before dendritic cell vaccination. These receptors originate from a human donor with glioblastoma.

In its sample, this clone was seen a few times. The rearrangement joins TRBV5-4 to TRBJ1-2; D not resolved. V lost 5 bases to trimming and J lost 4 bases, with 15 bases between them. The CDR3 sequence is 14 residues long. Germline lookup yields CDR1 SGHNT and CDR2 YYREEE (reference sequence). For the CDR3, the DNA is TGTGCCAGCAGTAGTGCGGGGTATAGCTATGGCTACACCTTC. This gives the protein CASSSAGYSYGYTF.

The chain combines TRBV27 with TRBJ1-2; 11 nucleotides align to TRBD1. The CDR3 runs 15 residues. The V gene's germline CDR1 is MNHEY and CDR2 SMNVEV (reference sequence). With 3 bases clipped from V and 6 bases from J, the junction kept 6 bases outside the gene matches. The CDR3 spells CASSLQGQGADGYTF. In DNA, the CDR3 is TGTGCCAGCAGTTTGCAAGGACAGGGGGCGGATGGCTACACCTTC.

In this sample, this clone turned up once. CDR3 loop: CASSRSPGQGSYEQYF. The CDR3 bases are TGCGCCAGCAGCCGATCACCGGGACAGGGGTCCTACGAGCAGTACTTC. This sequence joins TRBV4-3 and TRBJ2-7, with 10 nucleotides matching TRBD1. Germline CDR1 is LGHNA and CDR2 is YSLEER. Trimming cost V 4 bases and J 1 base; bases outside gene matches: 7. This CDR3 region has 16 residues.

CDR3 loop: CASSLGGFDTDTQYF. The CDR3 DNA is TGCGCCAGCAGCTTGGGAGGGTTTGACACAGATACGCAGTATTTT. The rearrangement links TRBV5-1 to TRBJ2-3; tentative D call: TRBD2 (5 bases). V gave up 0 bases and J gave up 2 bases, with 10 bases separating them. From germline, CDR1 is SGHRS and CDR2 YFSETQ. This CDR3 comprises 15 residues.

This rearrangement joins TRBV4-1 to TRBJ2-1; TRBD2 agrees at 8 bases. There are 16 residues in the CDR3. The V gene's germline CDR1 is MGHRA and CDR2 YSYEKL. V trimming: 0 bases; J trimming: 4 bases; junction bases outside the gene matches: 5. The CDR3 reads CASSQETAGAYNEQFF. The DNA of the CDR3 is TGCGCCAGCAGCCAAGAAACAGCGGGGGCTTACAATGAGCAGTTCTTC.

This clone appeared once. The chain uses TRBV27 and TRBJ2-7, with D perhaps TRBD1 (5 bases). The V gene's germline CDR1 is MNHEY and CDR2 SMNVEV (reference sequence). Deletions cut 6 bases from V and 2 bases from J, with 14 bases between. The CDR3 runs 14 residues. CDR3 sequence reads: CASSDGAVAYEQYF. For the CDR3, the DNA is TGTGCCAGCAGCGATGGGGCTGTAGCCTACGAGCAGTACTTC.

The J gene is TRBJ1-1, the V gene TRBV7-3; 7 nucleotides agree with TRBD1. CDR1 is SGHTA and CDR2 is FQGTGA in the germline V gene. With 5 bases clipped from V and 1 base from J, the junction kept 1 base outside the gene matches. The CDR3 has 13 residues. The CDR3 loop reads CASSPGGNTEAFF. CDR3 coding DNA: TGTGCCAGCAGCCCAGGGGGGAACACTGAAGCTTTCTTT. The whole variable domain, filled in from reference TRBV7-3 and TRBJ1-1, reads GAGVSQTPSNKVTEKGKYVELRCDPISGHTALYWYRQSLGQGPEFLIYFQGTGAADDSGLPNDRFFAVRPEGSVSTLKIQRTERGDSAVYLCASSPGGNTEAFFGQGTRLTVV.

The rearrangement uses TRBV5-1 and TRBJ1-2; no clear D gene. The germline V and J ends were trimmed by 4 bases and 0 bases, with 10 bases remaining between them. CDR1 is SGHRS, CDR2 YFSETQ, per germline. The CDR3 has 14 residues. DNA of the CDR3: TGCGCCAGCAGCATGGACGGAGCTAACTATGGCTACACCTTC. Protein product: CASSMDGANYGYTF.

The genes are TRBV5-4 and TRBJ2-2; TRBD2 is a possible D gene (6 bases). This CDR3 spans 19 amino acids. The V and J ends lost 2 bases and 4 bases respectively, with 24 bases between them. Germline V CDR1 and CDR2: SGHNT, YYREEE (reference sequence). CDR3 DNA sequence: TGTGCCAGCAGCTTAGGCGGGACCAGTAACCGCCGGAGCACCGGGGAGCTGTTTTTT. Its translation: CASSLGGTSNRRSTGELFF.

V is TRBV7-2 and J is TRBJ2-7, with a weak D call TRBD2 (5 bases). Germline CDR1 and CDR2: SGHTA and FQGNSA. The CDR3 is 13 amino acids. V was trimmed by 5 bases and J by 2 bases, leaving 10 bases between them. The chain's CDR3 is CASSLLGAYEQYF. For the CDR3, the DNA is TGTGCCAGCAGCCTCCTCGGGGCCTACGAGCAGTACTTC.

The rearrangement joins TRBV6-5 to TRBJ1-3; TRBD1 agrees at 8 bases. This CDR3 is 15 amino acids long. From germline, CDR1 is MNHEY and CDR2 SVGAGI. The trim removed 2 bases at V and 2 bases at J, leaving 2 bases unmatched. This CDR3 is CASSYGQGTGNTIYF. The CDR3 region has the DNA TGTGCCAGCAGTTACGGACAGGGTACTGGAAACACCATATATTTT.